What follows are 16 T cell receptor beta chains derived from one specimen sequenced in a study of T cells in Graves' hyperthyroidism and ophthalmopathy. TCR beta CDR3 regions were amplified from RNA. During a first-round RT-PCR of the TCR CDR3, the HTBI primer set was used. TCRdb passed the multiplex PCR reads through MiXCR, listing each CDR3 protein once. The sample shows about 610,000 distinct CDR3 sequences, around 15% of them seen only once. The specimen was blood. These receptors were obtained from a woman between 35 and 50 years old with Graves' ophthalmopathy.

This clonotype was found a few times. The chain has TRBV5-1 and TRBJ2-3, with 9 positions matching TRBD1. This CDR3 is 15 amino acids long. J lost 6 bases, V lost 0 bases, and 5 bases had no gene match. The V gene's germline CDR1 is SGHRS and CDR2 YFSETQ. The CDR3 is CASSLGGQGWDTQYF. CDR3 sequence (DNA): TGCGCCAGCAGCTTGGGAGGACAGGGGTGGGATACGCAGTATTTT.

The chain carries TRBV28 and TRBJ1-5; D might be TRBD1 (5 bases). Germline V gene sequence: CDR1 MDHEN, CDR2 SYDVKM. The CDR3 runs to 15 residues. Trimming shortened V by 6 bases and J by 2 bases, and 14 bases separated the two germline ends. For the CDR3, the DNA is TGTGCCAGCAGCGCCTGGGGCGGGGGCAATCAGCCCCAGCATTTT. Its translation: CASSAWGGGNQPQHF. The full variable domain, completed using reference TRBV28 and TRBJ1-5, is DVKVTQSSRYLVKRTGEKVFLECVQDMDHENMFWYRQDPGLGLRLIYFSYDVKMKEKGDIPEGYSVSREKKERFSLILESASTNQTSMYLCASSAWGGGNQPQHFGDGTRLSIL.

The chain carries TRBV7-6 and TRBJ2-2; TRBD2 might be the D (6 bases). Germline assignment: CDR1 SGHVS and CDR2 FNYEAQ. The V and J ends lost 4 bases and 5 bases respectively, with 14 bases between them. The CDR3 has 15 amino acids. CDR3 nucleotide sequence: TGTGCCAGCAGCTCACTGGGAGGATTAACCGGGGAGCTGTTTTTT. This sequence encodes CASSSLGGLTGELFF.

The sample holds many counts of this clonotype. J is TRBJ1-3 and V is TRBV12-3 or TRBV12-4; D unresolved. With 2 bases removed from V and 3 bases from J, the gap between germline ends came to 8 bases. There are 14 residues in the CDR3. This CDR3 reads CASSLRGYGNTIYF. The CDR3 DNA is TGTGCCAGCAGTTTAAGAGGATATGGAAACACCATATATTTT.

This clonotype came up a few times. The chain is built from TRBV20-1 and TRBJ2-7, with 12 bases identical to TRBD2. The V gene's germline CDR1 is DFQATT and CDR2 SNEGSKA (reference sequence). V dropped 3 bases and J dropped 6; count of bases not matched to a gene: 3. This CDR3 is 13 amino acids long. This CDR3 is CSARASGRVEQYF. CDR3 DNA: TGCAGTGCTAGGGCTAGCGGGAGGGTCGAGCAGTACTTC.

Ten or more counts support this clonotype. The chain couples TRBV6-1 to TRBJ2-5, with D perhaps matching TRBD1 or TRBD2 (5 bases each). The germline V gene has CDR1 MNHNS and CDR2 SASEGT. The V gene lost 5 bases and the J gene lost 7 bases, with 20 bases spanning the gap. The CDR3 has 15 amino acids. CDR3 loop: CASSPREGPPGTQYF. The CDR3 coding sequence is TGTGCCAGCAGTCCCCGTGAGGGGCCGCCGGGGACCCAGTACTTC.

The CDR3 loop is CASRGATDTSNYGYTF. The CDR3 nucleotides read TGTGCCAGCAGGGGGGCCACGGACACATCTAACTATGGCTACACCTTC. The V and J genes are TRBV12-3 or TRBV12-4 and TRBJ1-2, with D tentatively TRBD1 (6 bases). The V gene lost 6 bases and the J gene lost 0 bases, with 17 bases spanning the gap. This CDR3 has 16 amino acids.

This clonotype was seen repeatedly, ten times or more. The rearrangement joins TRBV12-3 or TRBV12-4 to TRBJ2-7, with 7 bases matching TRBD2. The CDR3 consists of 15 residues. The V gene end was trimmed by 3 bases and the J gene end by 3 bases; junction bases not matched to a gene: 8. This CDR3 reads CASSLGGRGDYEQYF. For the CDR3, the DNA is TGTGCCAGCAGTTTGGGAGGGAGAGGCGACTACGAGCAGTACTTC.

There are many counts of this clonotype. The chain is built from TRBV12-5 and TRBJ1-2; TRBD1 might be the D (5 bases). CDR1 and CDR2 from the germline V gene are LGHNT and FRNRAP. The CDR3 has 13 amino acids. V was cut by 5 bases and J by 8 bases, with 15 bases left in between. CDR3 protein: CASGPGRRRGYTF. In DNA, the CDR3 is TGTGCTAGTGGTCCAGGGCGAAGAAGGGGCTACACCTTC.

In this sample, this clonotype turned up many times. The gene calls are TRBV7-8 and TRBJ1-1, with a weak D call TRBD1 (6 bases). V shed 4 bases and J shed 1 base, with 10 bases lying between them. Germline loops: CDR1 SGHVS, CDR2 FQNEAQ. The CDR3 length is 14 residues. This CDR3 is CASSWRQENTEAFF. The DNA of the CDR3 is TGTGCCAGCAGCTGGCGACAGGAGAACACTGAAGCTTTCTTT.

This clonotype occurred many times. The chain carries TRBV28 and TRBJ2-5; 10 nucleotides align to TRBD1. This CDR3 contains 14 residues. From germline, CDR1 is MDHEN and CDR2 SYDVKM. J was trimmed by 2 bases and V by 10 bases; bases with no gene match: 7. In DNA, the CDR3 is TGTGCCACCAGGGGGACAGGGGCGCAAGAGACCCAGTACTTC. Translation: CATRGTGAQETQYF. The full variable domain, its missing parts supplied by reference TRBV28 and TRBJ2-5, is DVKVTQSSRYLVKRTGEKVFLECVQDMDHENMFWYRQDPGLGLRLIYFSYDVKMKEKGDIPEGYSVSREKKERFSLILESASTNQTSMYLCATRGTGAQETQYFGPGTRLLVL.

The gene calls are TRBV2 and TRBJ2-4, with 8 bases matching TRBD2. This CDR3 is built from 18 residues. The J segment lost 0 bases and the V segment lost 6 bases, leaving 13 bases of the junction unmatched. From germline, CDR1 is SNHLY and CDR2 FYNNEI. The CDR3 reads CASRGGSGRGPAKNIQYF. CDR3 sequence (DNA): TGTGCCAGCAGGGGGGGGAGCGGGAGAGGCCCAGCCAAAAACATTCAGTACTTC.

This clonotype was recorded many times. The chain combines TRBV6-2 or TRBV6-3 with TRBJ2-7; the D is unclear. CDR1 is MNHEY and CDR2 is SVGEGT in the germline V gene. V was pared by 4 bases and J by 6 bases, with 19 bases between. CDR3 size: 15 residues. DNA for the CDR3: TGTGCCAGCAGTTCAGTCGGTTTAAAAGGTCTCGAGCAGTACTTC. It codes for CASSSVGLKGLEQYF.

This clonotype was detected many times. This rearrangement joins TRBV9 to TRBJ1-2, with unresolved D. Per the germline V gene, CDR1 is SGDLS and CDR2 is YYNGEE. The CDR3 consists of 12 residues. V was trimmed by 0 bases and J by 5 bases, leaving 5 bases between them. CDR3 sequence: CASSVVGYGYTF. In nucleotides, the CDR3 is TGTGCCAGCAGCGTAGTGGGGTATGGCTACACCTTC.

This clonotype was seen ten or more times. CDR3 region: CASSINTGTRNEQFF. The CDR3 nucleotides are TGTGCCAGTAGTATCAACACCGGGACTAGAAATGAGCAGTTCTTC. This chain joins TRBV19 and TRBJ2-1; 8 nucleotides align to TRBD2. The germline gives CDR1 LNHDA, CDR2 SQIVND (reference sequence). The length of the CDR3 is 15 residues. Trimming removed 3 bases from V and 7 bases from J; junction bases left unmatched: 8.

This clonotype was picked up many times. In DNA, the CDR3 is TGTGCCAGCAGCCCGCCTAGCGCACCCTACGAGCAGTACTTC. Translated: CASSPPSAPYEQYF. The V gene is TRBV7-6, the J gene TRBJ2-7; D possibly corresponds to TRBD2 (6 bases). V shed 5 bases and J shed 2 bases, with 13 bases lying between them. This CDR3 contains 14 residues. Per the germline V gene, CDR1 is SGHVS and CDR2 is FNYEAQ.